This entry describes one T cell receptor beta chain. The antigen is undetermined. The CDR3 covers 14 residues. Germline V lookup: CDR1 SEHNR, CDR2 FQNEAQ (reference sequence). Trimming removed 2 bases at V and 5 bases at J, with 10 bases between. TCRdb keeps only in-frame clones here, not all; method: immunoSEQ multiplex PCR. The sample records roughly 70,000 clones, roughly 90% being singletons. The source of the sample is a study of chemoradiotherapy in HPV16-positive cancers. Points from the study as a whole: During treatment, candidate HPV-specific clones and E7-related motifs expanded in tumor. For HPV16-positive patients, expanding HPV-responsive T cells associated with longer recurrence-free survival.

This clonotype was sampled from a human donor with HPV-associated anogenital cancer. The gene calls are TRBV7-9 and TRBJ2-1, with a weak D call TRBD1 (5 bases). The sample in question was blood, obtained from a patient who underwent chemoradiotherapy. This CDR3 is CASSLFDSDNEQFF. CDR3 DNA: TGTGCCAGCAGCTTATTTGACAGCGACAATGAGCAGTTCTTC.